This T cell receptor beta chain was sequenced for a study of identical twins. TCRdb redid the calling of the 5' RACE reads with MiXCR, one entry per CDR3 protein. The sample holds some 730,000 distinct CDR3 sequences, 15% to 20% seen once. Regarding the study as a whole: Invariant T cells like MAIT and iNKT could partly confound the zero-insertion analyses. Conclusions relied on cross-sectional statistical analysis, not following the same donors. The more abundant beta clonotypes in cord blood had fewer insertions, and memory repertoires did not show this.

Germline V gene sequence: CDR1 SEHNR, CDR2 FQNEAQ (reference sequence). The CDR3 length is 16 residues. V trimming: 5 bases; J trimming: 1 base; junction bases outside the gene matches: 5. As to this clonotype: No antigen is known for it.

These data are also associated with another study on T cells expressing NK-cell markers.

Sequenced input: PBMCs. The receptor comes from a woman aged 18-29 years in good health. The chain employs TRBV7-9 and TRBJ2-2, with 9 bases aligning to TRBD2. The CDR3 loop is CASSQTSGLNTGELFF. The CDR3 DNA sequence: TGTGCCAGCAGCCAGACTAGCGGCCTGAACACCGGGGAGCTGTTTTTT.